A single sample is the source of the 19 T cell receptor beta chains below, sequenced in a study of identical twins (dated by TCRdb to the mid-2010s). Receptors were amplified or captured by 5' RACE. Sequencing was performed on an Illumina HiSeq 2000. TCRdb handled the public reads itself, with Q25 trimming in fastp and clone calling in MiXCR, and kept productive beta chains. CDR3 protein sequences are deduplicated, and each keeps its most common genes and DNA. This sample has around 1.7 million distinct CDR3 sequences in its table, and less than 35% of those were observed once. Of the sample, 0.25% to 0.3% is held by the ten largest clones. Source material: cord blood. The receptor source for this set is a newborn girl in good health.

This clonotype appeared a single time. The CDR3 loop reads CASSTDRYGYTF. CDR3 DNA: TGCGCCAGCAGCACGGACAGGTATGGCTACACCTTC. V gene TRBV5-1 combines with J gene TRBJ1-2; the match to TRBD1 covers 7 bases. CDR3 length equals 12 residues. The V gene end was trimmed by 4 bases and the J gene end by 5 bases; junction bases not matched to a gene: 2. Germline V gives CDR1 SGHRS, CDR2 YFSETQ.

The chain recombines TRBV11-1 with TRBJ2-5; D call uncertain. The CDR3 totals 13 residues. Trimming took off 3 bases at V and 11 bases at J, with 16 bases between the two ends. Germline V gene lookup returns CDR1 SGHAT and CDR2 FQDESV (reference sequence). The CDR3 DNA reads TGTGCCAGCAGCTTCTCCCCGGTCGATGAGCAGTACTTC. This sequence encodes CASSFSPVDEQYF.

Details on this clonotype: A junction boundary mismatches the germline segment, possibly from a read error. The CDR3 spells CANSSASGNTIYF. In nucleotides, the CDR3 is TGTGCCAACAGTTCCGCCTCTGGAAACACCATATATTTT. The chain joins TRBV27 to TRBJ1-3, with D uncertain. Germline CDR1 and CDR2: MNHEY and SMNVEV (reference sequence). This CDR3 contains 13 residues.

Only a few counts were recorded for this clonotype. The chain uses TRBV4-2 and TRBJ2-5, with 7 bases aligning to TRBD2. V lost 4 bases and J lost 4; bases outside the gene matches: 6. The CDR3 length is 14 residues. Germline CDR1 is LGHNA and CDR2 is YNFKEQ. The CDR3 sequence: CASSPMGRGETQYF. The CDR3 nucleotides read TGTGCCAGCAGCCCGATGGGGAGGGGAGAGACCCAGTACTTC.

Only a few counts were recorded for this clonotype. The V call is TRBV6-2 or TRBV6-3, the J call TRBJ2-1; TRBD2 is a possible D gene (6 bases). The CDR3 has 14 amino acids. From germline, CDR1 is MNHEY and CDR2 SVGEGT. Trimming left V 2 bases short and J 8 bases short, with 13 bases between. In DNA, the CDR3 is TGTGCCAGCAGTTACACTAGCCCGGCGGATGAGCAGTTCTTC. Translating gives CASSYTSPADEQFF.

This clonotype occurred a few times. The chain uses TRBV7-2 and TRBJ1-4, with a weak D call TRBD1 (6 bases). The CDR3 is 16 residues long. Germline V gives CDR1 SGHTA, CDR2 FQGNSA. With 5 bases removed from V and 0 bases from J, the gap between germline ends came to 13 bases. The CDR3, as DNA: TGTGCCAGCAGCACCAGATACAGGGCAACTAATGAAAAACTGTTTTTT. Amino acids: CASSTRYRATNEKLFF.

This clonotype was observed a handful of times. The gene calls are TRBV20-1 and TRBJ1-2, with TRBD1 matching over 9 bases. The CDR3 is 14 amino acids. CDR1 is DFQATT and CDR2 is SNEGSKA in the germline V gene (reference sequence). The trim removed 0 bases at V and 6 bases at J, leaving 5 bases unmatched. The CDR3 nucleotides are TGCAGTGCTAGAGAGGGGACAGGGTGGGATGGCTACACCTTC. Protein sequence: CSAREGTGWDGYTF.

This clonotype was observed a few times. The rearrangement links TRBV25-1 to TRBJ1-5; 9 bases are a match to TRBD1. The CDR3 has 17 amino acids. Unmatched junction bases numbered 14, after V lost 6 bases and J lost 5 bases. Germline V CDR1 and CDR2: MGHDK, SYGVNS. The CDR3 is CASRGPRTGDDDQPQHF. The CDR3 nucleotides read TGTGCCAGCAGGGGGCCTAGGACAGGGGATGACGATCAGCCCCAGCATTTT.

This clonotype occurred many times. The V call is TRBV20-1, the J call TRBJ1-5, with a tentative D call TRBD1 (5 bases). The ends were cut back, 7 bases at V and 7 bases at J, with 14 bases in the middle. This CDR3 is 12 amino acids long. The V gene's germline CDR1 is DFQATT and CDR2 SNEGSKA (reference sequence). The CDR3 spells CSVNRRGQPQHF. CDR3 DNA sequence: TGCAGTGTCAACAGGAGGGGACAGCCCCAGCATTTT.

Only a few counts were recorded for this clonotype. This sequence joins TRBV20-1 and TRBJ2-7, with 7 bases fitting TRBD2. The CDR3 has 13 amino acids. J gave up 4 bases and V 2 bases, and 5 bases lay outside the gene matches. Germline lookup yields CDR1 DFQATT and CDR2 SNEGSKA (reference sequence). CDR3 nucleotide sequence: TGCAGTGCTAGACCGGGACTATTATACGAGCAGTACTTC. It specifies CSARPGLLYEQYF.

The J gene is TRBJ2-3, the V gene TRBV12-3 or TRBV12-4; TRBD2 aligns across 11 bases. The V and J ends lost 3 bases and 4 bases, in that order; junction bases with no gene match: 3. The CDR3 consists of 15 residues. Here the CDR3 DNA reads TGTGCCAGCAGTTTCACTAGCGGGAGCGCAGATACGCAGTATTTT. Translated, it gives CASSFTSGSADTQYF.

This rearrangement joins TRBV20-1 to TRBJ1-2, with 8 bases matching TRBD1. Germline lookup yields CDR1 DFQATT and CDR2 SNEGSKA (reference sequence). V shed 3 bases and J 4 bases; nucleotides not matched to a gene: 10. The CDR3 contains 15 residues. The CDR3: CSARSGTGTSYGYTF. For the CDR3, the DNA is TGCAGTGCTAGGTCCGGGACAGGAACTTCCTATGGCTACACCTTC.

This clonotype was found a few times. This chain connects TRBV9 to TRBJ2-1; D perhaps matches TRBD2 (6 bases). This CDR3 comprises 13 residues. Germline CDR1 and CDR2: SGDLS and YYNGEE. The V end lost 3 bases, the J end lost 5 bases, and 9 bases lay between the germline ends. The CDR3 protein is CASSGRRDNEQFF. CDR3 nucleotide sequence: TGTGCCAGCAGCGGTCGGAGGGACAATGAGCAGTTCTTC.

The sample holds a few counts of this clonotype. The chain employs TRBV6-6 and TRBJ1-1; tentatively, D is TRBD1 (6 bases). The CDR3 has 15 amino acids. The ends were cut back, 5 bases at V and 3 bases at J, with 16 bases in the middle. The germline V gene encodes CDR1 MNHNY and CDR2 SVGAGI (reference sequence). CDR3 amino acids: CASSVQGKGDTEAFF. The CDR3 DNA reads TGTGCCAGCAGTGTCCAGGGTAAGGGGGACACTGAAGCTTTCTTT.

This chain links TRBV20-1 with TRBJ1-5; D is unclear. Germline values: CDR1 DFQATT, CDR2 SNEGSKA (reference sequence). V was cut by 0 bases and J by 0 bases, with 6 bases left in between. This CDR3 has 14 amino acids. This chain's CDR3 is CSAREHFSNQPQHF. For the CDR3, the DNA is TGCAGTGCTAGAGAACACTTTAGCAATCAGCCCCAGCATTTT.

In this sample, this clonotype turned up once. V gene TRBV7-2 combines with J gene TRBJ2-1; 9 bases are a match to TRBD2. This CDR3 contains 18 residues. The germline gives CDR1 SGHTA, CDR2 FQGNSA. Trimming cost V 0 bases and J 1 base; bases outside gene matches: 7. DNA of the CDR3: TGTGCCAGCAGCTTAGCTTGGCTAGCGGGACGGTCCTACAATGAGCAGTTCTTC. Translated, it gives CASSLAWLAGRSYNEQFF.

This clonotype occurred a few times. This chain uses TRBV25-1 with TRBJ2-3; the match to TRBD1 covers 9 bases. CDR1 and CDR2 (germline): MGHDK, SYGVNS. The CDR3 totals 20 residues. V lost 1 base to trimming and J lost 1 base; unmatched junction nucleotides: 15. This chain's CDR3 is CASSESGIGTGTSGTDTQYF. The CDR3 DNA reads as TGTGCCAGCAGTGAATCCGGAATCGGGACAGGGACGTCTGGCACAGATACGCAGTATTTT.

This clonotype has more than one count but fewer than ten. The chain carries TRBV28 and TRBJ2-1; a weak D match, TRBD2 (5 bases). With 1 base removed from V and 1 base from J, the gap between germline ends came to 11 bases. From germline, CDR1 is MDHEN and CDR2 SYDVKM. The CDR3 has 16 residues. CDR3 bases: TGTGCCAGCAGTTTATTTGCCGGGATTTCCTACAATGAGCAGTTCTTC. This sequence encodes CASSLFAGISYNEQFF.

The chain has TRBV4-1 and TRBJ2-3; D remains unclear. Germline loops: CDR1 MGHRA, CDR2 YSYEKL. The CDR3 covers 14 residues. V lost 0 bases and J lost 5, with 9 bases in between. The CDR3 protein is CASSQDSLRDTQYF. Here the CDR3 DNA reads TGCGCCAGCAGCCAAGACAGTCTGAGAGATACGCAGTATTTT.